Listed here is a single TCR beta chain. The antigen it recognizes is unknown. Within one base of it there is no much larger clone, and no base qualities were kept. These data belong to a study of T cell responses to AZD1222 COVID-19 vaccine (dated by TCRdb to the early 2020s). Regarding the complete study: A total of about 240 trial participants underwent TCR sequencing, of whom 207 received two doses of AZD1222 and about 25 received two doses of the MenACWY control vaccine. Enrollment into the trials was organized by age into subgroups of 18-55, 56-69 and 70-plus years, and those subgroups contained around 150, 28 and 57 TCR-sequenced participants, respectively.

Looking up the germline V gene yields CDR1 SGHAT and CDR2 FQNNGV. The germline V end is reduced by 4 bases and the J end by 1 base; junction bases left unmatched: 3. The cysteine opens and the phenylalanine closes a CDR3 of 15 amino acids. Only CDR3 DNA remains: 45 bases, in frame from the first base. The CDR3 regions of human TCRbeta chains were subjected to immunosequencing. The original pipeline was this. Repertoire TCRs were checked for matches against a reference library of SARS-CoV-2-specific TCRs that had been generated using the MIRA antigen-specificity platform. Breadth meant the fraction of unique TCRs that were SARS-CoV-2-associated, whereas depth meant the fraction of total T cells that were SARS-CoV-2-associated. Using the MIRA data, every spike-specific TCR was mapped to the spike region that the TCR reacted to and assigned to either a CD4 or a CD8 class. Log10-transformed breadth and depth values were compared by one-way ANOVA with Sidak's multiple comparisons tests. TCRdb stores this immuneACCESS table with in-frame sequences only. Part of the clones is absent; in the studies checked, under half of the shortfall reflects unresolved V genes, and no reason is known for the rest. The V and J calls and the clone size are those of that table, but D and trimming were determined from the DNA. Within this sample are 200,000 to 250,000 clones, with about 92% of them counted one time only. The ten largest make up 0.95% to 1.1% of the sample.

Summary of the overall study and its limitations: In the small 56-69-year group, the increase in depth fell short of significance, most likely because of low power. CD4 TCRs associated with the vaccine covered the entire spike protein, and the dominant responses were in regions 160-218 and 743-854. Reportedly, close to half of the unique spike-specific TCRs recognized epitopes lying outside the regions that are mutated in the B.1.351 and B.1.1.7 variants. Participants were mostly white British and included more females than males, and it was suggested by the authors that clonal diversity may have been underestimated. Conclusions about previously exposed vaccinees are limited because only six or seven AZD1222 recipients were SARS-CoV-2 seropositive at baseline. Because no day 14 peak-response samples were available, repertoires were characterized only after the peak T cell response. After two AZD1222 doses, both the breadth and the depth of spike-specific TCRs were significantly higher than at day 0 and than in MenACWY recipients.

Interpreted using the paper, the time point label stands for: baseline before first vaccination. The sample's treatment or condition, from its label and the paper: meningococcal conjugate vaccine given as trial control. Vaccinee samples were obtained from the UK trials COV001 and COV002, which included a single-blind randomized controlled phase 2/3 trial of AZD1222 (ChAdOx1 nCoV-19) in healthy adults. Trial participant PBMC samples were collected at day 0 and day 28 after the second dose for TCRbeta chain sequencing. The sample in question was peripheral blood, obtained on day 0 of MenACWY control vaccination. The sequence was collected from an adult in good health. Recombination linked TRBV11-2 to TRBJ2-3; 9 nucleotides in the junction match TRBD1. The base sequence is TGTGCCAGCAGCTCGTGGACAGGGGGCACAGATACGCAGTATTTT. Its protein reads: CASSSWTGGTDTQYF. With all but the CDR3 taken from the reference TRBV11-2 and TRBJ2-3 genes, the full variable domain is: EAGVAQSPRYKIIEKRQSVAFWCNPISGHATLYWYQQILGQGPKLLIQFQNNGVVDDSQLPKDRFSAERLKGVDSTLKIQPAKLEDSAVYLCASSSWTGGTDTQYFGPGTRLTVL.